Listed below are T cell receptor beta chains from one sample, sequenced in a study of cytomegalovirus exposure and HLA in healthy donors. TCRdb's copy holds only in-frame clones and misses some; the assay was immunoSEQ multiplex PCR. The sample contains 150,000 to 200,000 clones, 70% to 80% of which appear only once. The sample consisted of PBMCs. Receptor source: a male donor in good health and CMV-seropositive. CDR3s include the opening cysteine and the closing phenylalanine or tryptophan. The D gene is left open where the match is weak. Some rows mark clone size as missing; the rest say once, few, many or name a class of expanded clone.

>.|TRBJ2-7|TRBV11-3|.
CASSFRSPSDEQYF
TGTGCCAGCAGCTTTCGTAGCCCCAGCGACGAGCAGTACTTC
>.|TRBJ2-7|TRBV7-2|.
CASSAGLGSYEQYF
TGTGCCAGCAGCGCAGGGTTGGGGTCCTACGAGCAGTACTTC
>.|TRBJ2-5|TRBV18|.
CASSQGISETQYF
TGTGCCAGCTCGCAGGGGATAAGCGAGACCCAGTACTTC
>TRBD1|TRBJ1-5|TRBV28|.
CASSLFGTGGNQPQHF
TGTGCCAGCAGTTTATTCGGGACAGGGGGCAATCAGCCCCAGCATTTT
>.|TRBJ2-2|TRBV4-1|.
CASSQDRGTYGELFF
TGCGCCAGCAGCCAAGATAGGGGAACATACGGGGAGCTGTTTTTT
>.|TRBJ1-6|TRBV5-6|.
CASSFQRTLNSPLHF
TGTGCCAGCAGCTTTCAACGAACTCTTAATTCACCCCTCCACTTT
>.|TRBJ2-1|TRBV7-2|.
CASSLRGNEQFF
TGTGCCAGCAGCTTGCGCGGCAATGAGCAGTTCTTC
>TRBD1|TRBJ1-6|TRBV19|.
CASRTGTDNSPLHF
TGTGCCAGTAGGACCGGGACAGATAATTCACCCCTCCACTTT
>TRBD1|TRBJ1-4|TRBV5-1|.
CASSYGQGREKLFF
TGCGCCAGCAGCTACGGACAGGGAAGAGAAAAACTGTTTTTT
>.|TRBJ2-2|TRBV19|.
CASSIQGTGELFF
TGTGCCAGTAGTATTCAGGGGACCGGGGAGCTGTTTTTT
>.|TRBJ1-2|TRBV6-5|few
CASRQTNYGYTF
TGTGCCAGCAGGCAGACTAACTATGGCTACACCTTC
>.|TRBJ1-4|TRBV5-6|.
CASSLGAQVRREKLFF
TGTGCCAGCAGTTTAGGGGCCCAGGTGAGGCGTGAAAAACTGTTTTTT
>.|TRBJ2-3|TRBV9|.
CASSVFEITDTQYF
TGTGCCAGCAGCGTATTTGAGATTACAGATACGCAGTATTTT
>.|TRBJ2-2|TRBV21-1|.
CASSPGRGDTGELFF
TGTGCCAGCAGCCCGGGACGGGGGGACACCGGGGAGCTGTTTTTT
>.|TRBJ2-7|TRBV18|.
CASSRESYEQYF
TGTGCCAGCTCAAGGGAGTCCTACGAGCAGTACTTC
>.|TRBJ2-1|TRBV7-3|.
CASSHSGLNEQFF
TGTGCCAGCAGCCATTCAGGGTTAAATGAGCAGTTCTTC
>.|TRBJ2-3|TRBV7-3|.
CASSASSSTQYF
TGTGCCAGCAGCGCGTCTAGCAGTACGCAGTATTTT
>.|TRBJ2-1|TRBV7-7|.
CASSSRQADNEQFF
TGTGCCAGCAGCTCCCGACAGGCCGACAATGAGCAGTTCTTC
>TRBD2|TRBJ2-3|TRBV7-3|.
CASGAGVSTDTQYF
TGTGCCAGCGGAGCGGGAGTGAGCACAGATACGCAGTATTTT
>.|TRBJ2-7|TRBV27|.
CASSLGSEQYF
TGTGCCAGCAGTTTAGGGAGCGAGCAGTACTTC
>.|TRBJ1-3|TRBV18|.
CASSPSTGNTIYF
TGTGCCAGCTCACCATCGACAGGAAACACCATATATTTT